Detailed here is one T cell receptor (beta chain). Germline V CDR1 and CDR2: LNHNV, YYDKDF (reference sequence). The CDR3 is made up of 14 amino acids. Trimming removed 4 bases at V and 5 bases at J, with 14 bases between. The sample belongs to a study of OX40 agonist ivuxolimab in advanced cancers. Across the whole study: Ivuxolimab was administered intravenously to patients at 0.01 to 10 mg/kg every 2 weeks. People who had prior anti-PD-1, anti-PD-L1 or anti-CTLA-4 therapy could take part, and 35% to 50% had some.

Method: immunoSEQ multiplex PCR; TCRdb's copy keeps in-frame clones and lacks some. The sample consists of 20,000 to 30,000 clones, approximately 91% of them appearing once. Patients with a history of autoimmune disease or on systemic immunosuppression were excluded. Sequencing was performed on CD4+ or CD8+ T cells sorted from blood, taken in a trial of the OX40 agonist ivuxolimab. The chain is built from TRBV15 and TRBJ2-5; weak D call: TRBD1 (5 bases). The sequence came from an adult with an advanced solid tumor such as melanoma, head and neck, liver or kidney cancer. The CDR3 nucleotides read TGTGCCACCAGCACCCCAGGGAATTGGGAGACCCAGTACTTC. It is translated as CATSTPGNWETQYF.